The 18 T cell receptor beta chains listed next were all sequenced from one sample in a study of T-cell memory formation after mild COVID-19. Each CDR3 protein gets one entry after TCRdb re-called the 5' RACE reads with MiXCR. In the table there are about 430,000 distinct CDR3 sequences, approximately 25% of which are singletons. The specimen was PBMCs or a T cell subset sorted from them (not recorded which). The receptors derive from an adult woman who had mild COVID-19 (a few samples of this study predate the infection). Cell type and time point are not known.

This clonotype was seen ten or more times. This chain connects TRBV24-1 to TRBJ2-5, with D possibly being TRBD1 or TRBD2 (5 bases each). CDR1 and CDR2 from the germline V gene are KGHDR and SFDVKD. V dropped 3 bases and J dropped 4 bases, with 11 bases sitting between them. This CDR3 comprises 14 residues. CDR3: CATSDPGTAETQYF. In DNA form, the CDR3 reads TGTGCCACCAGTGATCCTGGGACCGCAGAGACCCAGTACTTC.

The genes are TRBV7-9 and TRBJ2-3; D tentatively fits TRBD1 or TRBD2 (5 bases each). The germline V gene has CDR1 SEHNR and CDR2 FQNEAQ (reference sequence). There are 15 residues in the CDR3. Trimming took 8 bases from V and 0 from J, leaving 15 bases between them. For the CDR3, the DNA is TGTGCCAGCGGCCGAAGGGACGGCAGCACAGATACGCAGTATTTT. Protein: CASGRRDGSTDTQYF.

This clonotype was seen a handful of times. V usage is TRBV20-1 and J usage is TRBJ2-1; 7 nucleotides match TRBD1. Trimming cost V 0 bases and J 2 bases; bases outside gene matches: 4. The CDR3 is 15 residues long. Germline lookup yields CDR1 DFQATT and CDR2 SNEGSKA (reference sequence). CDR3 sequence (DNA): TGCAGTGCTAGAGATGGGACAGAGCCCTACAATGAGCAGTTCTTC. Translated, it gives CSARDGTEPYNEQFF.

This chain joins TRBV27 and TRBJ2-5, with TRBD1 matching 11 bases. Germline V gene lookup returns CDR1 MNHEY and CDR2 SMNVEV (reference sequence). The CDR3 totals 17 residues. The V segment lost 2 bases and the J segment 4 bases; nucleotides outside the gene matches: 9. This CDR3 reads CASSLASGQGAGETQYF. CDR3 nucleotide sequence: TGTGCCAGCAGTTTAGCGTCCGGACAGGGGGCAGGAGAGACCCAGTACTTC.

The rearrangement joins TRBV2 to TRBJ2-5; D perhaps matches TRBD2 (5 bases). The germline V gene encodes CDR1 SNHLY and CDR2 FYNNEI. There are 15 residues in the CDR3. V gave up 6 bases and J gave up 1 base, with 15 bases separating them. CDR3 sequence: CASRALGEIQETQYF. The DNA for the CDR3 is TGTGCCAGCAGGGCCCTGGGAGAAATCCAAGAGACCCAGTACTTC.

The rearrangement joins TRBV20-1 to TRBJ2-7; tentatively, D is TRBD1 (5 bases). Germline CDR1 reads DFQATT; CDR2 reads SNEGSKA (reference sequence). The CDR3 is made up of 16 amino acids. V lost 5 bases and J 1 base, leaving 21 bases between the germline ends. The CDR3 DNA reads TGCAGTGCTTCTCCCGGCGTTGGGGCGTCATCCTACGAGCAGTACTTC. Its translation: CSASPGVGASSYEQYF.

This clonotype occurred many times. V and J are TRBV6-5 and TRBJ2-3; D unresolved. Trimming removed 5 bases at V and 2 bases at J, with 17 bases between. The CDR3 has 16 amino acids. The germline V gene encodes CDR1 MNHEY and CDR2 SVGAGI. The CDR3 DNA follows: TGTGCCAGCAGTCCCGATACCGGTTCGATCACAGATACGCAGTATTTT. It is translated as CASSPDTGSITDTQYF.

This clonotype appeared a single time. V is TRBV4-3 and J is TRBJ1-2, with a weak D call TRBD1 (5 bases). V lost 0 bases and J 6 bases, leaving 14 bases between the germline ends. Germline assignment: CDR1 LGHNA and CDR2 YSLEER. The CDR3 spans 15 residues. The CDR3 DNA follows: TGCGCCAGCAGCCAAGACGCGGCGGGGCTTGATGGCTACACCTTC. Its protein product is CASSQDAAGLDGYTF.

There are a few counts of this clonotype. V and J are TRBV2 and TRBJ2-7; the D is unclear. Germline V gives CDR1 SNHLY, CDR2 FYNNEI. The CDR3 has 14 amino acids. The V end was cut by 2 bases, the J end by 0 bases, with 8 bases between. The CDR3 DNA reads as TGTGCCAGCAGTGAAACACTTCTCTCCTACGAGCAGTACTTC. Its protein product is CASSETLLSYEQYF.

The chain links TRBV5-1 to TRBJ2-3; 14 bases are a match to TRBD2. The junction had 5 bases not matched to a gene; V was cut back by 3 bases and J by 8 bases. CDR3 length: 15 amino acids. The germline CDR1 and CDR2 sequences are SGHRS and YFSETQ. This CDR3 reads CASSSGLAGVSTQYF. CDR3 coding DNA: TGCGCCAGCAGCTCGGGACTAGCGGGAGTTAGTACGCAGTATTTT.

This clonotype showed up just a few times. The chain uses TRBV5-1 and TRBJ2-1; possibly TRBD2 for D (5 bases). Trimming removed 4 bases at V and 3 bases at J, with 14 bases between. The CDR3 covers 15 residues. Germline V CDR1 and CDR2: SGHRS, YFSETQ. The CDR3 DNA reads as TGCGCCAGCAGCGTGGGAGCGGCGGGCTACAATGAGCAGTTCTTC. Protein sequence: CASSVGAAGYNEQFF.

The chain recombines TRBV29-1 with TRBJ2-1; the match to TRBD2 covers 12 bases. Trimming took 4 bases from V and 8 from J; bases not matched to a gene: 6. The CDR3 contains 14 residues. Germline loops: CDR1 SQVTM, CDR2 ANQGSEA. CDR3 sequence reads: CSVGTSGRLHEQFF. The CDR3 DNA reads TGCAGCGTTGGCACTAGCGGGAGGTTACATGAGCAGTTCTTC.

This clonotype was seen a few times. The chain couples TRBV7-9 to TRBJ2-1, with 12 bases fitting TRBD2. The CDR3 covers 16 residues. Germline V CDR1 and CDR2: SEHNR, FQNEAQ (reference sequence). V lost 5 bases, J lost 7 bases, and 9 bases stayed unmatched. The CDR3 is CASSHQTSGRRNEQFF. The CDR3 DNA reads TGTGCCAGCAGCCACCAGACTAGCGGGAGAAGGAATGAGCAGTTCTTC.

This rearrangement joins TRBV3-1 to TRBJ1-4; D is possibly TRBD1 (5 bases). There are 15 residues in the CDR3. Trimming removed 4 bases from V and 5 bases from J, with 14 bases in between. CDR1 is LGHDT and CDR2 is YNNKEL in the germline V gene (reference sequence). This chain's CDR3 is CASSPYGRGNEKLFF. The CDR3 DNA follows: TGTGCCAGCAGCCCCTATGGACGGGGCAATGAAAAACTGTTTTTT.

This clonotype was seen more than once but under ten times. The V gene is TRBV2, the J gene TRBJ2-3; D unclear. The V gene lost 6 bases and the J gene lost 6 bases, with 10 bases spanning the gap. The germline CDR1 and CDR2 sequences are SNHLY and FYNNEI. This CDR3 has 12 residues. The CDR3 sequence: CASRPSGDTQYF. CDR3 nucleotides: TGTGCCAGCAGGCCCAGTGGGGATACGCAGTATTTT.

The chain couples TRBV5-6 to TRBJ2-2; a possible D gene is TRBD1 (6 bases). The CDR3 length is 17 residues. The germline V gene encodes CDR1 SGHDT and CDR2 YYEEEE. Trimming removed 2 bases at V and 1 base at J, with 15 bases between. The CDR3: CASSFPIGTKNTGELFF. The CDR3 nucleotides are TGTGCCAGCAGCTTCCCCATCGGGACAAAGAACACCGGGGAGCTGTTTTTT.

CDR3 coding DNA: TGTGCCAGCAGCGGGGGGACTAGCGGGACAACCACTAGCACAGATACGCAGTATTTT. It codes for CASSGGTSGTTTSTDTQYF. The chain has TRBV7-2 and TRBJ2-3, with TRBD2 identical over 13 bases. Germline CDR1 is SGHTA and CDR2 is FQGNSA. Germline trimming cut 5 bases from V and 0 bases from J; bases unmatched to any gene: 11. The CDR3 sequence is 19 residues long.

V usage is TRBV5-6 and J usage is TRBJ2-2, with TRBD2 matching 8 bases. The CDR3 is made up of 15 amino acids. Germline V CDR1 and CDR2: SGHDT, YYEEEE. J was trimmed by 7 bases and V by 4 bases; bases with no gene match: 9. In nucleotides, the CDR3 is TGTGCCAGCAGCCCTGCGGGAGGAAATGGCGGGGAGCTGTTTTTT. As protein: CASSPAGGNGGELFF.